This T cell receptor beta chain is from a study of cytomegalovirus exposure and HLA in healthy donors. Amplification used 60 Vbeta primers and 13 Jbeta primers. The authors' processing: Around 10 million shared chains were among approximately 80 million unique TCR beta chains counted in a later analysis. Sequencing used immunoSEQ multiplex PCR; TCRdb keeps in-frame clones, though not all of them. D and trimming were read from the DNA, whereas the V and J calls and clone size are those reported in that table. The sample lists roughly 160,000 clones; about 82% were seen once. V dropped 6 bases and J dropped 5 bases, with 11 bases sitting between them. The CDR3 spans 13 residues. Germline values: CDR1 KGHSH, CDR2 LQKENI.

J is TRBJ1-5 and V is TRBV18, with D perhaps matching TRBD1 (5 bases). Sequenced sample: PBMCs. The sequence came from a woman in her fifties or sixties in good health and CMV-seropositive. The CDR3, as DNA: TGTGCCAGCTCTCAAGGAGGGGATCAGCCCCAGCATTTT. It yields the protein CASSQGGDQPQHF. The full variable domain, in which reference TRBV18 and TRBJ1-5 provide the parts outside the CDR3, is NAGVMQNPRHLVRRRGQEARLRCSPMKGHSHVYWYRQLPEEGLKFMVYLQKENIIDESGMPKERFSAEFPKEGPSILRIQQVVRGDSAAYFCASSQGGDQPQHFGDGTRLSIL.